Listed here are 18 T cell receptor beta chains from one sample, sequenced in a study of cytomegalovirus exposure and HLA in healthy donors (dated 2017 in TCRdb). Libraries were built with the immunoSEQ multiplex PCR assay. For the multiplex PCR, a mixture combining 60 forward primers for TCR Vbeta segments and 13 reverse primers for TCR Jbeta segments was used. TCRdb took this table from immuneACCESS and kept in-frame rearrangements with V and J called. Such tables lack part of the clones; where checked against another copy, unresolved V genes explain under half of the gap, and the rest is unexplained. The sample profile shows 90,000 to 110,000 clones; 13% to 15% of them were found once. Roughly 0.79% of the sample goes to the ten largest clones. Material for sequencing was PBMCs. These receptors were taken from a female donor in good health and CMV-seronegative.

This clone was detected a few times. The chain combines TRBV6-5 with TRBJ2-3; 8 bases map to TRBD2. The CDR3 spans 14 residues. The germline gives CDR1 MNHEY, CDR2 SVGAGI. V gave up 4 bases and J gave up 6 bases; unmatched junction bases: 6. Written as DNA, the CDR3 is TGTGCCAGCAGTTTCGGACTAGCAGGTGATACGCAGTATTTT. It is translated as CASSFGLAGDTQYF.

This clone was counted only a few times. The chain uses TRBV7-9 and TRBJ2-5, with 7 bases aligning to TRBD2. The junction had 7 bases not matched to a gene; V was cut back by 4 bases and J by 2 bases. CDR3 size: 15 residues. The germline V gene has CDR1 SEHNR and CDR2 FQNEAQ (reference sequence). CDR3 protein: CASSWGGTDQETQYF. Written as DNA, the CDR3 is TGTGCCAGCAGCTGGGGGGGGACGGATCAAGAGACCCAGTACTTC.

The sample holds a few counts of this clone. The rearrangement joins TRBV5-4 to TRBJ2-1, with 8 bases matching TRBD1. The germline gives CDR1 SGHNT, CDR2 YYREEE (reference sequence). The CDR3 extends over 15 amino acids. Unmatched junction bases numbered 4, after V lost 2 bases and J lost 3 bases. The CDR3 is CASSFRTGSYNEQFF. Here the CDR3 DNA reads TGTGCCAGCAGCTTTAGGACAGGGAGCTACAATGAGCAGTTCTTC.

The V gene is TRBV18, the J gene TRBJ2-7, with TRBD2 matching 11 bases. CDR1 is KGHSH, CDR2 LQKENI, per germline. V gave up 2 bases and J gave up 3 bases; unmatched junction bases: 6. CDR3 length: 16 residues. CDR3 bases: TGTGCCAGCTCACCAGAACTAGCGGGAGTATACTACGAGCAGTACTTC. This gives the protein CASSPELAGVYYEQYF.

This clone was seen more than once but under ten times. V and J are TRBV5-1 and TRBJ2-3; a weak D match, TRBD2 (5 bases). CDR3 length: 14 amino acids. V gave up 0 bases and J gave up 3 bases, with 8 bases separating them. CDR1 SGHRS and CDR2 YFSETQ come from the germline V gene. CDR3 DNA sequence: TGCGCCAGCAGCTTGGGAGGGTGGACAGATACGCAGTATTTT. As protein: CASSLGGWTDTQYF.

A few counts support this clone. The chain couples TRBV4-2 to TRBJ2-3; a weak D match, TRBD2 (6 bases). Germline V lookup: CDR1 LGHNA, CDR2 YNFKEQ. The V end was cut by 6 bases, the J end by 1 base, with 14 bases between. There are 15 residues in the CDR3. CDR3 sequence reads: CASSGGSAGTDTQYF. The CDR3 nucleotides are TGTGCCAGCAGTGGAGGGAGCGCTGGCACAGATACGCAGTATTTT.

This chain uses TRBV6-5 with TRBJ2-6; 7 nucleotides match TRBD1. The germline V gene encodes CDR1 MNHEY and CDR2 SVGAGI. The V segment lost 6 bases and the J segment 2 bases; nucleotides outside the gene matches: 4. The CDR3 is made up of 15 amino acids. CDR3 region: CASSLTGAGANVLTF. The CDR3 bases are TGTGCCAGCAGCCTTACAGGGGCTGGGGCCAACGTCCTGACTTTC.

This clone was seen a few times. This chain joins TRBV7-2 and TRBJ2-3; possible D gene TRBD1, 5 bases. The CDR3 length is 14 residues. Trimming removed 3 bases from V and 1 base from J, with 8 bases in between. The V gene's germline CDR1 is SGHTA and CDR2 FQGNSA. The CDR3 here is CASSFKGGTDTQYF. DNA of the CDR3: TGTGCCAGCAGCTTTAAAGGGGGCACAGATACGCAGTATTTT.

V gene TRBV28 combines with J gene TRBJ1-5; D is perhaps TRBD1 (6 bases). Trimming pared 4 bases from V and 6 bases from J, leaving 10 bases between. Germline V gene lookup returns CDR1 MDHEN and CDR2 SYDVKM. This CDR3 region has 13 residues. The CDR3 sequence: CASSSYRVQPQHF. In DNA, the CDR3 is TGTGCCAGCAGTTCATACAGGGTTCAGCCCCAGCATTTT.

The V gene is TRBV18, the J gene TRBJ2-7; TRBD2 matches 13 bases. After removal of 3 bases from V and 2 bases from J, the junction contained 10 bases not matched to a gene. Looked up from germline, CDR1 is KGHSH and CDR2 is LQKENI. The CDR3 spans 18 residues. The CDR3 DNA follows: TGTGCCAGCTCACCCTCCGGGACTAGCGGGACTGATCCCTACGAGCAGTACTTC. Its translation is CASSPSGTSGTDPYEQYF.

J is TRBJ1-4 and V is TRBV19; 8 positions agree with TRBD1. The CDR3 extends over 18 amino acids. The V gene end was trimmed by 6 bases and the J gene end by 0 bases; junction bases not matched to a gene: 12. Looked up from germline, CDR1 is LNHDA and CDR2 is SQIVND (reference sequence). The CDR3 sequence: CASRLQGARLATNEKLFF. In nucleotides, the CDR3 is TGTGCCAGTAGGCTCCAGGGGGCGCGTCTTGCAACTAATGAAAAACTGTTTTTT.

This clone occurred a few times. J is TRBJ1-3 and V is TRBV5-6, with D hard to call. Deletions cut 0 bases from V and 5 bases from J, with 9 bases between. The CDR3 has 14 amino acids. The germline V gene encodes CDR1 SGHDT and CDR2 YYEEEE. CDR3 residues: CASSLAQVRNTIYF. The CDR3 bases are TGTGCCAGCAGCTTGGCGCAGGTCCGAAACACCATATATTTT.

This clone was detected only a few times. The CDR3 loop reads CAWGSGDTQYF. CDR3 nucleotide sequence: TGTGCCTGGGGGTCAGGAGATACGCAGTATTTT. The J gene is TRBJ2-3, the V gene TRBV30; D remains unclear. CDR1 and CDR2 (germline): GTSNPN, SVGIG (reference sequence). The length of the CDR3 is 11 residues. V shed 5 bases and J shed 5 bases, with 8 bases lying between them.

The chain has TRBV7-9 and TRBJ2-3; TRBD1 matches at 7 bases. CDR3 length: 13 residues. With V trimmed by 5 bases and J by 5 bases, 4 bases remained unmatched. Germline values: CDR1 SEHNR, CDR2 FQNEAQ (reference sequence). The CDR3 DNA follows: TGTGCCAGCAGCCATACAGGGGAAGATACGCAGTATTTT. Its translation: CASSHTGEDTQYF.

This clone came up a few times. The J gene is TRBJ2-3, the V gene TRBV30; tentative D call: TRBD2 (5 bases). CDR1 is GTSNPN, CDR2 SVGIG, per germline (reference sequence). This CDR3 spans 13 amino acids. V was shortened by 4 bases and J by 5 bases, with 13 bases between the two germline ends. This CDR3 reads CAWKTINRDTQYF. The CDR3 region has the DNA TGTGCCTGGAAGACTATCAACCGAGATACGCAGTATTTT.

This clone was seen a few times. The chain carries TRBV9 and TRBJ1-2, with TRBD1 identical over 7 bases. The CDR3 length is 15 residues. V lost 2 bases, J lost 1 base, and 5 bases stayed unmatched. Germline values: CDR1 SGDLS, CDR2 YYNGEE. This chain's CDR3 is CASSVGTDHNYGYTF. The CDR3 nucleotides read TGTGCCAGCAGCGTCGGGACAGACCATAACTATGGCTACACCTTC.

This sequence joins TRBV28 and TRBJ2-3; TRBD2 agrees at 9 bases. The CDR3 extends over 18 amino acids. The V gene's germline CDR1 is MDHEN and CDR2 SYDVKM. V lost 3 bases and J lost 0; bases outside the gene matches: 10. The CDR3 DNA reads as TGTGCCAGCAGTTTCGGTCTAGCGGGGCCGCCTAGCACAGATACGCAGTATTTT. Translation gives CASSFGLAGPPSTDTQYF.

The CDR3 coding sequence is TGTGCCAGCAGTCTTAGACAGGGCGGCTATGGCTACACCTTC. Translated, it gives CASSLRQGGYGYTF. This sequence joins TRBV27 and TRBJ1-2; 7 nucleotides line up with TRBD1. From germline, CDR1 is MNHEY and CDR2 SMNVEV (reference sequence). The CDR3 totals 14 residues. V gave up 5 bases and J gave up 4 bases; unmatched junction bases: 7.